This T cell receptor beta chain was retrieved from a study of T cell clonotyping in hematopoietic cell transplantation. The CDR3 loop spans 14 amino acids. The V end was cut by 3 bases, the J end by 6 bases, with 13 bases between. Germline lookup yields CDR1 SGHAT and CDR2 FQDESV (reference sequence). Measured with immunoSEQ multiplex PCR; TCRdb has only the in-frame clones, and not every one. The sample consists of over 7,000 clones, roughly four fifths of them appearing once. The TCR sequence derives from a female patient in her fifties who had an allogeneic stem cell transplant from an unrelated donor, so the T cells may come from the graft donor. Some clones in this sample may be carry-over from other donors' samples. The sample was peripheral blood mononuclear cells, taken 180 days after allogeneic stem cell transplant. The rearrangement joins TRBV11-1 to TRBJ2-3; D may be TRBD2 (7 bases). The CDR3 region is CASSLVAGADTQYF. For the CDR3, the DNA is TGTGCCAGCAGCTTGGTGGCGGGGGCGGATACGCAGTATTTT.